This TCR beta chain was recovered during a study of blood T cell repertoires in COVID-19 (dated by TCRdb to between 2020 and 2021). Concerning the study at large: Samples from collaborators originated in the United States, Italy and Spain and spanned both the acute and convalescent phases of COVID-19. The material from the prospective study consisted of cDNA or gDNA derived from T cells, B-cell-depleted T cells, or PBMCs. Deeply sampled blood TCRbeta repertoires from subjects exposed to, actively infected with, or recovered from COVID-19 were included in the dataset. The repertoires were released in a freely available public database intended as a resource for research on the immune response to SARS-CoV-2. Samples came from the ongoing ImmuneRACE study (first 160 participants) plus 1,254 subjects from 6 global collaborators. Sample metadata almost always included a de-identified subject ID, COVID-19 status, age in years and sex. Where available, HLA class I and class II types were taken from metadata supplied by the sample provider and were not determined by assay-based typing.

The research as a whole found: Clinical and demographic metadata were provided uncurated, with the amount varying by source and participant.

In Seattle, one collaborating source enrolled patients while the infection was active and tracked those patients longitudinally over the course of disease. Collaborating institutions collected whole blood in K2EDTA tubes following their own protocols. For TCRbeta analysis, collaborator samples were shipped as frozen whole blood, as isolated PBMCs, or as DNA extracted from either sample type. V lost 10 bases and J lost 4 bases; the stretch between them is 14 bases long. From its cysteine to its phenylalanine, the CDR3 spans 13 amino acids. Of all the DNA, just the CDR3 is kept, 39 bases in frame from base 1. From the germline V gene (reference sequence), CDR1 is LNHDA and CDR2 is SQIVND. This clone occurred a few times. What antigen it recognizes has not been identified. One base away there is no much larger clone; base qualities are not given. TCRbeta CDR3 regions were amplified from genomic DNA by means of the immunoSEQ Assay, a bias-controlled multiplex PCR. As for the authors' bioinformatics: The number of nucleated cells in each sample was estimated from the amplification of reference gene primers within the assay. To quantify the absolute abundance of each unique TCRbeta CDR3 rearrangement, sequence reads were collapsed and filtered. For each sample, productive Simpson clonality was calculated as the square root of Simpson's diversity index over productive rearrangements. The immuneACCESS repertoire file appears here via TCRdb, limited to in-frame rearrangements. These files lack a portion of the clones; in checked studies, under half of the deficit traces to unresolved V genes, and the cause of the others is not known. That table gives V, J and clone size, and the DNA gave D and trimming. This sample is represented by fewer than 60,000 clones; roughly 88% of them were singletons. Of the sample, roughly a tenth falls within the top ten clones.

The sample comprised peripheral blood. This receptor chain uses TRBV19 and TRBJ2-1, and the D gene may be TRBD2, 5 bases matching. The receptor comes from a man younger than 45 with COVID-19, enrolled during active disease. The bases are TGTGCCACCGCGGGTTTGGGATACAATGAGCAGTTCTTC. It is translated as CATAGLGYNEQFF.